This TCR beta chain was sequenced during a study of liver allograft versus peripheral blood T cells. The overall study: T cell receptor repertoires in transplanted livers were compared with those in recipients' peripheral blood.

Regarding the study as a whole: Intragraft liver T cell receptor repertoires reportedly differed from peripheral blood repertoires.

TCRdb independently ran MiXCR on the reads; one entry per CDR3 protein. This sample has thousands of distinct CDR3 sequences, with 16% found just once. This clonotype is categorized as medium-sized. The antigen is undetermined. CDR1 is MNHNY, CDR2 SVGAGI, per germline (reference sequence). The CDR3 is 13 amino acids. V shed 5 bases and J shed 5 bases, with 11 bases lying between them. The chain recombines TRBV6-6 with TRBJ2-3; D remains ambiguous. This clonotype was obtained from a human patient who had a liver transplant. Some T cells may be the graft donor's. CDR3 nucleotides: TGTGCCAGCAGTCCTGTGACGGTAGATACGCAGTATTTT. Residues: CASSPVTVDTQYF.